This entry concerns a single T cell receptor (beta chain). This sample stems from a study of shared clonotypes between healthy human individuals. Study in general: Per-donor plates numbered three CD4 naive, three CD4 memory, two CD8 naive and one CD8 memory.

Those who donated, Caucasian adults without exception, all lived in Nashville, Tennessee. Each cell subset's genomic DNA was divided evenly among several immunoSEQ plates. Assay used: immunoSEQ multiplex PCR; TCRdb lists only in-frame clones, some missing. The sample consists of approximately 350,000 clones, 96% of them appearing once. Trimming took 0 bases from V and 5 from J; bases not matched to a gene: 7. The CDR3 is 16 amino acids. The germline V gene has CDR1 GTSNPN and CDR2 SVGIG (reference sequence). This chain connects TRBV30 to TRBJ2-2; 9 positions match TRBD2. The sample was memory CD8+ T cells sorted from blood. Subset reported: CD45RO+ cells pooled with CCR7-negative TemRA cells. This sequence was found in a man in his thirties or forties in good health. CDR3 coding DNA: TGTGCCTGGAGTGTACGTAGGCTAGCGGGGACCGGGGAGCTGTTTTTT. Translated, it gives CAWSVRRLAGTGELFF.